This TCR beta chain came from a study of blood T cell repertoires in COVID-19. Study-level background: Samples came from the United States, Italy and Spain, spanning acute and convalescent COVID-19. Nucleic acid was either cDNA or gDNA, and it came from T cells, B-cell-depleted T cells, or PBMCs.

How the authors handled the data: Reference gene primer amplification gave nucleated cell count estimates. Clones were read by immunoSEQ multiplex PCR, and TCRdb kept only the in-frame ones, dropping some. V and J calls and clone size come straight from that table; D and trimming were deduced from the DNA. The sample holds more than 55,000 clones, 85% to 90% seen once. Seattle cases were enrolled at active infection and followed longitudinally. This CDR3 comprises 16 residues. Germline loops: CDR1 MNHEY, CDR2 SMNVEV (reference sequence). Losses at the gene ends were 2 bases for V and 2 bases for J; bases not matched to a gene: 9.

This sequence originates from a woman aged 60-70 years with COVID-19, enrolled during active disease. J is TRBJ2-7 and V is TRBV27, with TRBD2 matching 7 bases. Material for sequencing was peripheral blood. In DNA, the CDR3 is TGTGCCAGCAGTTTACAGTGGCGGGAGCTACCCTACGAGCAGTACTTC. Its protein is CASSLQWRELPYEQYF.